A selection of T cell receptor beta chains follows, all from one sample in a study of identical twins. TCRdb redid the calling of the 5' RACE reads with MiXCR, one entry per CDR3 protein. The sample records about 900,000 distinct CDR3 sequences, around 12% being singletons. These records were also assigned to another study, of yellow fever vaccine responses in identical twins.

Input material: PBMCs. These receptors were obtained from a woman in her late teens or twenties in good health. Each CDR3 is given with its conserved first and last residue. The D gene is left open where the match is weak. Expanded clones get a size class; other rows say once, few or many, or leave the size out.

CASSVLQGVQYNEQFF	TGTGCCAGCAGCGTACTACAGGGCGTCCAATACAATGAGCAGTTCTTC	NA	TRBJ2-1	TRBV5-4	NA
CASNLARDHTGNEQFF	TGTGCCAGCAACCTCGCCCGGGACCACACGGGGAATGAGCAGTTCTTC	few	TRBJ2-1	TRBV7-9	NA
CASSPTTGGELFF	TGTGCCAGCAGCCCCACAACGGGCGGGGAGCTGTTTTTT	NA	TRBJ2-2	TRBV9	NA
CSASVLAGADTQYF	TGCAGTGCTAGTGTACTAGCGGGAGCAGATACGCAGTATTTT	NA	TRBJ2-3	TRBV20-1	TRBD2
CATAGAGDTEAFF	TGCGCCACCGCGGGGGCAGGTGACACTGAAGCTTTCTTT	NA	TRBJ1-1	TRBV5-1	NA
CASSFRDPSEQYF	TGTGCCAGCAGTTTCCGGGACCCTTCGGAGCAGTACTTC	many	TRBJ2-7	TRBV27	NA
CASSFPDLQETQYF	TGTGCCAGCAGCTTTCCGGACCTCCAAGAGACCCAGTACTTC	few	TRBJ2-5	TRBV11-2	NA
CASSSMGGFEQYF	TGTGCCAGCAGCTCAATGGGAGGGTTCGAGCAGTACTTC	NA	TRBJ2-7	TRBV7-3	TRBD2
CASNLPGGYGYTF	TGTGCCAGCAATCTTCCTGGTGGTTATGGCTACACCTTC	few	TRBJ1-2	TRBV12-3/TRBV12-4	NA
CASSPRLAGGRETQYF	TGTGCCAGCAGCCCCCGACTAGCGGGGGGCCGAGAGACCCAGTACTTC	NA	TRBJ2-5	TRBV11-2	TRBD2
CASSQDGGRMGTDTQYF	TGTGCCAGCAGCCAAGATGGCGGAAGGATGGGCACAGATACGCAGTATTTT	few	TRBJ2-3	TRBV4-2	NA
CASSRTSGVSYNEQFF	TGTGCCAGCAGCCGTACTAGCGGGGTCTCCTACAATGAGCAGTTCTTC	NA	TRBJ2-1	TRBV3-1	TRBD2
CSTGDGYTF	TGTTCCACAGGGGATGGCTACACCTTC	few	TRBJ1-2	TRBV12-3/TRBV12-4	TRBD1
CASSYSSPGLGETQYF	TGTGCCAGCAGTTACTCGTCACCGGGCCTGGGGGAGACCCAGTACTTC	NA	TRBJ2-5	TRBV6-5	NA
CSASPDLLYNEQFF	TGCAGTGCCTCCCCCGACTTACTCTACAATGAGCAGTTCTTC	few	TRBJ2-1	TRBV20-1	NA
CASRGSQETQYF	TGTGCCAGCAGGGGAAGCCAAGAGACCCAGTACTTC	few	TRBJ2-5	TRBV2	NA
CASSLAGTSSRVYNEQFF	TGCGCCAGCAGCTTGGCCGGGACTAGTTCAAGGGTCTACAATGAGCAGTTCTTC	few	TRBJ2-1	TRBV5-1	TRBD2
CSVEGMQSGNTIYF	TGCAGCGTTGAAGGGATGCAGTCTGGAAACACCATATATTTT	many	TRBJ1-3	TRBV29-1	NA
CASSLRSGGHYNEQFF	TGCGCCAGCAGCCTACGATCGGGAGGGCATTACAATGAGCAGTTCTTC	NA	TRBJ2-1	TRBV5-1	TRBD2
CASSLESILRHEQFF	TGTGCCAGCAGCTTAGAGTCGATTTTAAGGCATGAGCAGTTCTTC	many	TRBJ2-1	TRBV11-3	NA
CSAPGAVDNEQFF	TGCAGTGCCCCGGGAGCTGTGGACAATGAGCAGTTCTTC	many	TRBJ2-1	TRBV20-1	NA
CASSFLDRVIF	TGTGCCAGCAGTTTTCTGGACAGGGTAATCTTT	NA	TRBJ1-1	TRBV12-3/TRBV12-4	TRBD1
CASRETGLLGETQYF	TGTGCCAGCAGGGAGACAGGGCTATTGGGGGAGACCCAGTACTTC	NA	TRBJ2-5	TRBV12-3/TRBV12-4	TRBD1
CSVVSGTGNGNTIYF	TGCAGCGTTGTAAGCGGGACAGGGAATGGAAACACCATATATTTT	few	TRBJ1-3	TRBV29-1	TRBD1
CASSEGLAGGPNSYNEQFF	TGTGCCAGCAGTGAAGGACTAGCGGGGGGTCCCAACTCCTACAATGAGCAGTTCTTC	few	TRBJ2-1	TRBV2	TRBD2
CASSDLGLASYNEQFF	TGTGCCAGCAGTGATCTTGGGCTAGCTTCCTACAATGAGCAGTTCTTC	NA	TRBJ2-1	TRBV25-1	NA
CASSQGAAGANVLTF	TGTGCCAGTAGCCAGGGGGCCGCTGGGGCCAACGTCCTGACTTTC	few	TRBJ2-6	TRBV19	TRBD1
CSARLTSGFTGELFF	TGCAGCGCCCGGTTGACTAGCGGGTTCACCGGGGAGCTGTTTTTT	few	TRBJ2-2	TRBV29-1	TRBD2
CSALEPGALNEKLFF	TGCAGTGCCCTAGAACCCGGGGCTCTTAATGAAAAACTGTTTTTT	few	TRBJ1-4	TRBV20-1	NA